This paragraph covers one TCR beta chain sequence. Its matching antigen is unknown. The data originate from a study of blood T cells in healthy people across ages. Sample-barcoded 5' priming and a J-beta primer mix drove a second PCR of roughly 7 to 11 cycles. A single record per CDR3 protein comes from TCRdb applying MiXCR to the 5' RACE reads. This table holds 1.2 million to 1.5 million distinct CDR3 sequences, roughly 59% found once. General observations from the study: Diversity was higher, and naive CD4+ cells more numerous, in long-lived donors than in aged donors.

This CDR3 has 16 residues. V gave up 3 bases and J gave up 5 bases, with 17 bases separating them. Germline CDR1 is LGHNA and CDR2 is YSLEER. Each sample provided at least 5 micrograms of extracted total RNA. This sequence originates from a man younger than 30 in good health. This rearrangement joins TRBV4-3 to TRBJ2-1, with D perhaps TRBD2 (7 bases). Sample: blood. Here the CDR3 reads CASSQWVGGGHNEQFF. The CDR3 DNA sequence: TGCGCCAGCAGCCAGTGGGTGGGGGGGGGCCACAATGAGCAGTTCTTC.